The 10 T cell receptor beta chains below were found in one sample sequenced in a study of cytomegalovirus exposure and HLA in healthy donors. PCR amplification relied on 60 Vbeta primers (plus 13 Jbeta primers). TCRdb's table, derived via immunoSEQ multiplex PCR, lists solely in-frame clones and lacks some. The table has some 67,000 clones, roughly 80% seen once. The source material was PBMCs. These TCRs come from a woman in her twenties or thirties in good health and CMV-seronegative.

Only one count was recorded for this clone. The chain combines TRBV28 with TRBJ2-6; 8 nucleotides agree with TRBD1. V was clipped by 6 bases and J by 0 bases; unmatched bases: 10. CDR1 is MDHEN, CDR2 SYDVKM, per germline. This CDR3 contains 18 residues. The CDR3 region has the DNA TGTGCCAGCAGGGGATCGACAGGGGACAGCTCTGGGGCCAACGTCCTGACTTTC. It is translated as CASRGSTGDSSGANVLTF. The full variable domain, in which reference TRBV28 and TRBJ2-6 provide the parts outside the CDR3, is DVKVTQSSRYLVKRTGEKVFLECVQDMDHENMFWYRQDPGLGLRLIYFSYDVKMKEKGDIPEGYSVSREKKERFSLILESASTNQTSMYLCASRGSTGDSSGANVLTFGAGSRLTVL.

The CDR3 coding sequence is TGTGCCAGCAGGGGGGCAGGCAATAATTCACCCCTCCACTTT. Residues: CASRGAGNNSPLHF. The rearrangement links TRBV9 to TRBJ1-6, with D possibly being TRBD1 (6 bases). The germline CDR1 and CDR2 sequences are SGDLS and YYNGEE. CDR3 size: 14 residues. V lost 5 bases and J 5 bases, leaving 11 bases between the germline ends.

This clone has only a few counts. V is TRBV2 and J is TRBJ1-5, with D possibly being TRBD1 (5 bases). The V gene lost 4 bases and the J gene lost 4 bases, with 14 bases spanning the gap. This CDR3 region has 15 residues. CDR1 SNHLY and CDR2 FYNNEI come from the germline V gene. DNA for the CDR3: TGTGCCAGCAGTGGCGCGGGGGGGGGAAATCAGCCCCAGCATTTT. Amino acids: CASSGAGGGNQPQHF.

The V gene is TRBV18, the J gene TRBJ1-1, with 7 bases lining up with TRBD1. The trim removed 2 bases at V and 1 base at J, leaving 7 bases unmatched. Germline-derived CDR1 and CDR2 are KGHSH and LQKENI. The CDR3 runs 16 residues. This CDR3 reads CASSPIFAGGNTEAFF. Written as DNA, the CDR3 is TGTGCCAGCTCACCAATCTTCGCAGGGGGGAACACTGAAGCTTTCTTT.

The CDR3 DNA follows: TGTGCCAGCAGCGTCCCGAGGAACACTGAAGCTTTCTTT. Translating it yields CASSVPRNTEAFF. The V gene is TRBV28, the J gene TRBJ1-1; no clear D. Germline lookup yields CDR1 MDHEN and CDR2 SYDVKM. The length of the CDR3 is 13 residues. V was trimmed by 6 bases and J by 1 base, leaving 9 bases between them.

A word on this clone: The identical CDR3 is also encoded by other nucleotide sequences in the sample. CDR3 in DNA: TGTGCCAGCAGCGTGACCGGCGGTACTGAAGCTTTCTTT. Protein: CASSVTGGTEAFF. This chain uses TRBV9 with TRBJ1-1; unclear D gene. V was shortened by 2 bases and J by 5 bases, with 10 bases between the two germline ends. This CDR3 region has 13 residues. The V gene's germline CDR1 is SGDLS and CDR2 YYNGEE.

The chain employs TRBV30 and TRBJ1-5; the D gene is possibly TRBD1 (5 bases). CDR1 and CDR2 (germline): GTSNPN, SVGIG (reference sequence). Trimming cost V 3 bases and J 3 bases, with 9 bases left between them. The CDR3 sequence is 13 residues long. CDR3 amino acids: CAWSGGDNQPQHF. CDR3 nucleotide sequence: TGTGCCTGGAGCGGGGGTGACAATCAGCCCCAGCATTTT.

The chain's CDR3 is CASSLVISSGGMNEQFF. The CDR3 nucleotides read TGTGCCAGCAGCTTAGTGATATCTAGCGGGGGGATGAATGAGCAGTTCTTC. This chain links TRBV7-9 with TRBJ2-1, with 11 bases matching TRBD2. Germline values: CDR1 SEHNR, CDR2 FQNEAQ (reference sequence). Trimming at V came to 1 base and at J to 7 bases, leaving 9 bases not matched to a gene. This CDR3 is built from 17 residues.

The DNA for the CDR3 is TGTGCCAGTAAGCCCGGGGACAGGGTTTTTGATGAGCAGTTCTTC. Protein product: CASKPGDRVFDEQFF. The chain couples TRBV7-9 to TRBJ2-1; TRBD1 agrees at 9 bases. This CDR3 has 15 residues. J was trimmed by 8 bases and V by 9 bases; bases with no gene match: 14. Per germline, CDR1 SEHNR and CDR2 FQNEAQ (reference sequence).

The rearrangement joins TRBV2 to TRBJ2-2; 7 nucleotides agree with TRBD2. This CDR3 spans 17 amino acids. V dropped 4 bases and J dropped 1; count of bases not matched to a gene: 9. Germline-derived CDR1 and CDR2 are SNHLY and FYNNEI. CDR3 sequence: CASSGNAAGLNTGELFF. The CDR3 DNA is TGTGCCAGCAGTGGGAATGCAGCGGGGCTGAACACCGGGGAGCTGTTTTTT.